This T cell receptor (beta chain) was sequenced in a study of regulatory T cells in long-lasting Graves disease. Regarding the study as a whole: Favored gene segments in persistent disease were TRBV28, TRBJ1-2 and TRBJ2-5.

V lost 3 bases and J 15 bases, leaving 24 bases between the germline ends. The CDR3 is made up of 15 amino acids. Germline CDR1 LGHNA, CDR2 YSLEER. Relying on iRepertoire HTBI primers and Arm-PCR of CDR3 regions, the team built TCR beta libraries. TCRdb reprocessed the multiplex PCR reads with MiXCR, giving one entry per CDR3 protein. This sample has roughly 410,000 distinct CDR3 sequences, with over 14% found just once. This clonotype was observed a handful of times. Its antigen remains unidentified. Time point reported: newly diagnosed GD, antithyroid drugs for less than 3 months. From PBMCs, RNA was extracted and then used to make the TCR library. In each case, Graves' disease was diagnosed per American Thyroid Association guidelines. These data are also associated with another study on T cells in Graves' hyperthyroidism and ophthalmopathy. That source adds: TCR CDR3 regions were first amplified by RT-PCR with HTBI primers.

This sequence originates from a woman between 40 and 50 years old with Graves disease. The chain combines TRBV4-3 with TRBJ1-3, with D perhaps TRBD1 (5 bases). Sequences were derived from peripheral blood mononuclear cells (PBMCs), sampled at new diagnosis, from a patient treated with antithyroid drugs. As DNA, the CDR3 is TGCGCCAGCAGCCAGGACATTTTGAACGCGGCCTCTCGATATTTT. Translated, it gives CASSQDILNAASRYF.